These T cell receptor beta chains were read from a single sample in a study of cytomegalovirus exposure and HLA in healthy donors. Clones were read by immunoSEQ multiplex PCR, and TCRdb kept only the in-frame ones, dropping some. The sample holds 150,000 to 200,000 clones, roughly 80% seen once. Sample: PBMCs. All receptors come from a woman aged 45 to 65 in good health and CMV-seronegative. Both conserved end residues are trimmed from each CDR3. Fields, in order: V gene, CDR3 length, CDR3 protein.

>TRBV27|13
ASSSQRGGNNEQF
>TRBV25-1|10
ASSLTNEKLF
>TRBV6-5|10
ASSTSGSVWY
>TRBV28|16
ASSRRAIPSRLSETQY
>TRBV29-1|12
SVSRTAASYEQY
>TRBV10-2|15
ASRVASGRVQTGELF
>TRBV27|14
ASSQIFTNQRTEAF
>TRBV7-3|14
ASRGGTDDRTGELF
>TRBV9|10
ASSVDRETQY
>TRBV5-5|14
ASSFGLAGLYNEQF
>TRBV5-1|13
ASSAQAGAPYGYT
>TRBV6-4|11
ASSQSGANVLT
>TRBV27|15
ASSLSPGLGPTDTQY
>TRBV2|13
ASLIPGQGSYEQY
>TRBV9|12
ASSAGTTPYEQY
>TRBV27|12
ASSLSSQYTEAF
>TRBV7-8|15
ASSKGLRGGSEQPQH
>TRBV19|13
ASSSIDRGNQPQH
>TRBV4-1|16
ASSQEGGALRFSYEQY
>TRBV30|15
AWSSAGTLYSNQPQH
>TRBV5-1|12
ASSFQTSTDTQY
>TRBV5-4|12
ASSKDRDWYEQY
>TRBV18|15
ASSPPSRAGSYNEQF
>TRBV29-1|12
SAGPGGATYEQY
>TRBV14|12
ASSPIWGFRGYT
>TRBV7-9|11
ASSTRRFEKLF
>TRBV2|13
ASSGVVSEADTQY
>TRBV28|11
ATLRGLDEKLF
>TRBV28|12
ASSFSGVTGELF
>TRBV7-9|13
ASSLTAGVNQPQH
>TRBV6-6|13
ASSYTGATFGEQY
>TRBV10-3|12
AISLAEVSYEQY
>TRBV12-5|12
ASGLTGVNQPQH
>TRBV7-2|12
ASSSGTSFVEQF
>TRBV4-3|15
ASSQGTGKATNEKLF
>TRBV11-2|12
ASSLTRLNQPQH
>TRBV29-1|12
SAGGGYSTDTQY
>TRBV15|12
ATSRDRGLGEQF
>TRBV9|14
ASSSDRGSGANVLT
>TRBV2|12
ASTRDRGLNEAF
>TRBV5-1|13
ASSWTERGTGELF
>TRBV7-9|17
ASSLRTKGSSSYNSPLH
>TRBV5-4|13
ASSDPSGGAYEQY